This T cell receptor (beta chain) was observed in a study of spatial heterogeneity in lung cancer. Background on the study: Detection of beta-chain sequences consistently exceeded that of alpha-chain sequences.

Unique molecular identifiers tagged every individual TCR cDNA molecule. TCRdb re-derived calls from the 5' RACE reads in MiXCR, one entry per CDR3 protein. In the table there are approximately 12,000 distinct CDR3 sequences, 9.5% to 13% of which are singletons. The study, taken as a whole, reports: Intratumoral expanded alpha and beta TCR counts were found to track tumor mutation counts.

Time point described: sample taken at primary tumor resection. Samples came from about 72 TRACERx patients with untreated early-stage lung cancer. Without sorting, whole RNA was sequenced from tumor, nontumor lung or frozen PBMC. This CDR3 contains 14 residues. V lost 3 bases and J 2 bases, leaving 11 bases between the germline ends. Per the germline V gene, CDR1 is SQVTM and CDR2 is ANQGSEA. In its sample, this clonotype was seen many times. The antigen is undetermined. This chain uses TRBV29-1 with TRBJ1-5; D unresolved. Specimen: lung tumor tissue, collected at surgery. The clonotype originates from a female donor with early-stage non-small cell lung cancer. CDR3 nucleotide sequence: TGCAGCGTTGAGACCGGTGGTGGCAATCAGCCCCAGCATTTT. It translates to CSVETGGGNQPQHF.